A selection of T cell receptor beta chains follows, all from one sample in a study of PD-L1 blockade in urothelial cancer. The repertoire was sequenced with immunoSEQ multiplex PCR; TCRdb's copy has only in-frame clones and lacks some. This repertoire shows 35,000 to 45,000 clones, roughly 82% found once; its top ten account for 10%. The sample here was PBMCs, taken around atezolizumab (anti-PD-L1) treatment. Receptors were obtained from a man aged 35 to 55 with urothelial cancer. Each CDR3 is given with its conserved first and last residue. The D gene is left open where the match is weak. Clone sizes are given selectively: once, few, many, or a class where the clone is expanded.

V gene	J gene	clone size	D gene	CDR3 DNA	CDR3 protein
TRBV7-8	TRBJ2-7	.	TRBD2	TGTGCCAGCAGCCCCGGTCGAGGGAGGGCCTACGAGCAGTACTTC	CASSPGRGRAYEQYF
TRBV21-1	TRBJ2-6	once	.	TGTGCCAGCAGCAACGGTGGTGGGCCGAGCTCTGGGGCCAACGTCCTGACTTTC	CASSNGGGPSSGANVLTF
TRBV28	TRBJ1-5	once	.	TGTGCCAGCAGTTTGGGAGGAGCCCAGCCCCAGCATTTT	CASSLGGAQPQHF
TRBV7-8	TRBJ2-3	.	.	TGTGCCAGCAGCCCTTTAGCGGCTAGCACAGATACGCAGTATTTT	CASSPLAASTDTQYF
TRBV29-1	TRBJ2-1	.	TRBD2	TGCAGCGCCAGTAGCGGGAACTCCTACAATGAGCAGTTCTTC	CSASSGNSYNEQFF
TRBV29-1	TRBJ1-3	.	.	TGCAGCATTTCACTTAGCTCTGGAAACACCATATATTTT	CSISLSSGNTIYF
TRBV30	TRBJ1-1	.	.	TGTGCCTGGGCGGACTCCTCAAGGAACACTGAAGCTTTCTTT	CAWADSSRNTEAFF
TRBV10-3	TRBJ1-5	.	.	TGTGCCATCAGTGGGGGCGGCAATCAGCCCCAGCATTTT	CAISGGGNQPQHF
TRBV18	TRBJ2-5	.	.	TGTGCCAGCTGCCTTTGGGACACCTGCCAAGAGACCCAGTACTTC	CASCLWDTCQETQYF
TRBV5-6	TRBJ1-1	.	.	TGTGCCAGCAGCTCTGCCCCTAACGCTGAAGCTTTCTTT	CASSSAPNAEAFF
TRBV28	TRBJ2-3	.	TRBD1	TGTGCCAGCAGTTCCCCACAGGGGGGCGGCCTCCCTTCAGATACGCAGTATTTT	CASSSPQGGGLPSDTQYF
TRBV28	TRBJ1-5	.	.	TGTGCCACCTGGAGGACAGTGGCGAATCAGCCCCAGCATTTT	CATWRTVANQPQHF
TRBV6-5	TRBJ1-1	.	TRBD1	TGTGCCAGCAGCGAGGACAGGGTGAACACTGAAGCTTTCTTT	CASSEDRVNTEAFF
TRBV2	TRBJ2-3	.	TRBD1	TGTGCCAGCAGTGGACAGGGTGGGAGCACAGATACGCAGTATTTT	CASSGQGGSTDTQYF
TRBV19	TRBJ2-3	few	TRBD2	TGTGCCAGTAGTATTGCGGGAGCTGGGGCAGATACGCAGTATTTT	CASSIAGAGADTQYF
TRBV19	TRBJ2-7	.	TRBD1	TGTGCCAGTAGGTCCCGGACAGGGGAAATGGTGCAGTACTTC	CASRSRTGEMVQYF
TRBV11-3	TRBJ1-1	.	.	TGTGCCAGCAGCCACTTGGGGGGGCAGCGGAACACTGAAGCTTTCTTT	CASSHLGGQRNTEAFF
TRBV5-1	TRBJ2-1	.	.	TGCGCCAGCAGCTTGGTTCGGGGGGCAGATGTCGATGAGCAGTTCTTC	CASSLVRGADVDEQFF
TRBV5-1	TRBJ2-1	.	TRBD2	TGCGCCAGCTGCGGGACTAGCGGGGCCTACAATGAGCAGTTCTTC	CASCGTSGAYNEQFF
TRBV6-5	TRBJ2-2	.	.	TGTGCCAGCAGTTACTGGACACCGAACGCCGGGGAGCTGTTTTTT	CASSYWTPNAGELFF
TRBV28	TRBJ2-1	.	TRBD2	TGTGCCAGCAGTTTTGGGGTTAGCGGGAGGAACCCCTACAATGAGCAGTTCTTC	CASSFGVSGRNPYNEQFF
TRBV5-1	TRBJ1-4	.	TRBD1	TGCGCCAGCAGCTTAGGACAGGGGGAGGAAAAACTGTTTTTT	CASSLGQGEEKLFF
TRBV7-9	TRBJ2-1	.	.	TGTGCCAGCAGCCCGGGCCAGAGGGTCTCCTACAATGAGCAGTTCTTC	CASSPGQRVSYNEQFF
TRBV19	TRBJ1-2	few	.	TGTGCCAGTAAGGTCAGGGGCGCGGATAGCTACACCTTC	CASKVRGADSYTF
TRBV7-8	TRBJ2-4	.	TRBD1	TGTGCCAGCAGCGGGGACAGAAACATTCAGTACTTC	CASSGDRNIQYF
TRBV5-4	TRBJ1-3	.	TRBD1	TGTGCCAGCAGCCGGGACAGGGGGCTAAGTTCGGGAAACACCATATATTTT	CASSRDRGLSSGNTIYF
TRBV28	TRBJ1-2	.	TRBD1	TGTGCCAGCAGTGTCGCCCTGGGACAGCCCTTGGACACCTTC	CASSVALGQPLDTF
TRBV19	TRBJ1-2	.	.	TGTGCCAGTACTGAGACAGGAATGGGCTATGGCTACACCTTC	CASTETGMGYGYTF
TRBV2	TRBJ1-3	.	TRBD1	TGTGCCAGCAGTGTACAGGGGATCTCTGGAAACACCATATATTTT	CASSVQGISGNTIYF
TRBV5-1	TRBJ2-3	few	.	TGCGCCAGCAGCCTACGGATTAATTTGGAGAGCACAGATACGCAGTATTTT	CASSLRINLESTDTQYF
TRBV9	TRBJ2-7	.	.	TGTGCCAGCAGCCTGGACAGCTACGAGCAGTACTTC	CASSLDSYEQYF
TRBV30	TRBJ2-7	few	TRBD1	TGTGCCTGGAGTGTCGGGACAGGGGGCGACGAGCAGTACTTC	CAWSVGTGGDEQYF
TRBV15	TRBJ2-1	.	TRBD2	TGTGCCACCAGCAGAGGGACTAGAGCCAATGAGCAGTTCTTC	CATSRGTRANEQFF
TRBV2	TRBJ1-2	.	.	TGTGCCAGCAAAAGTGGGAGCTATGGCTACACCTTC	CASKSGSYGYTF
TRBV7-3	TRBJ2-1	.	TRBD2	TGTGCCAGCAGCTTAGCGGGAGGGAACAATGAGCAGTTCTTC	CASSLAGGNNEQFF